This T cell receptor (beta chain) originates from a study of T cell repertoires in cytomegalovirus infection. Overall study context: Evidence of both CMV infection and a matching HLA type came from public TCR beta signatures.

This clonotype was seen at least ten times. Its target is not known. Regarding the study as a whole: The ex vivo response was dominated by HLA-C-restricted CMV-specific TCR beta clonotypes. Carriage of CMV together with the relevant HLA was identifiable through cumulative public TCR beta family frequency.

TCRdb re-called the reads through MiXCR, storing one row per CDR3 protein. The sample has roughly 300,000 distinct CDR3 sequences, 8% to 10% seen once; the top ten hold approximately 4.5%. In germline, CDR1 is MNHNS, CDR2 SASEGT. V was cut by 7 bases and J by 6 bases, with 19 bases left in between. The CDR3 totals 15 residues. The chain recombines TRBV6-1 with TRBJ2-1; no definite D call. Sequencing was done on a sample of PBMCs. The sequence was collected from a human donor in good health (CMV status not recorded). Some clones in this sample may be carry-over from other donors' samples. The CDR3 DNA reads as TGTGCCAGCATTTCGGGTGGATCGGGCTTCAATGAGCAGTTCTTC. It translates to CASISGGSGFNEQFF.